One and the same sample provided the 8 T cell receptor beta chains below, sequenced in a study of graft-versus-host responses after intestinal transplantation. The data were produced by immunoSEQ multiplex PCR, yet TCRdb's version contains in-frame clones alone and is incomplete. The table lists approximately 60,000 clones, around nine tenths of them singletons. Their recognized antigens are unknown. The specimen comprised unstimulated CD8+ T cells sorted from spleen or lymph node cells, sampled before transplant. The receptors derive from a human donor who was the organ donor for an intestinal transplant.

V is TRBV5-8 and J is TRBJ1-2; no clear D gene. CDR1 and CDR2 (germline): SGHTS, YDEGEE. V was trimmed by 1 base and J by 2 bases, leaving 12 bases between them. CDR3 length: 15 amino acids. The CDR3 DNA reads TGTGCCAGCAGCTTGAGGCGGGTGCGAAACTATGGCTACACCTTC. It codes for CASSLRRVRNYGYTF.

The gene calls are TRBV30 and TRBJ2-7; D perhaps matches TRBD1 (5 bases). Trimming removed 4 bases at V and 2 bases at J, with 9 bases between. The CDR3 is 12 amino acids. The germline V gene encodes CDR1 GTSNPN and CDR2 SVGIG (reference sequence). CDR3 region: CAWKGETYEQYF. As DNA, the CDR3 is TGTGCCTGGAAAGGGGAAACCTACGAGCAGTACTTC.

The chain is built from TRBV11-1 and TRBJ2-2, with D unclear. With 1 base removed from V and 0 bases from J, the gap between germline ends came to 6 bases. This CDR3 region has 15 residues. The germline V gene has CDR1 SGHAT and CDR2 FQDESV (reference sequence). The chain's CDR3 is CASSLGTSNTGELFF. DNA for the CDR3: TGTGCCAGCAGCTTAGGTACTTCGAACACCGGGGAGCTGTTTTTT.

V is TRBV9 and J is TRBJ1-2; no firm D call. Germline loops: CDR1 SGDLS, CDR2 YYNGEE. The V end lost 5 bases, the J end lost 3 bases, and 17 bases lay between the germline ends. The CDR3 consists of 15 residues. In DNA, the CDR3 is TGTGCCAGCAGAGCGGGTGTCACTCCTGACTATGGCTACACCTTC. Amino acid sequence: CASRAGVTPDYGYTF.

The chain employs TRBV5-4 and TRBJ2-2, with D perhaps matching TRBD2 (6 bases). The CDR3 has 18 residues. V dropped 1 base and J dropped 2 bases, with 18 bases sitting between them. CDR1 SGHNT and CDR2 YYREEE come from the germline V gene (reference sequence). The CDR3: CASSLFVGAGTNTGELFF. The DNA for the CDR3 is TGTGCCAGCAGCTTGTTCGTAGGGGCGGGAACTAACACCGGGGAGCTGTTTTTT.

V and J are TRBV13 and TRBJ2-5; 7 nucleotides match TRBD1. Germline CDR1 and CDR2: PRHDT and FYEKMQ (reference sequence). This CDR3 has 14 residues. Trimming cost V 5 bases and J 2 bases; bases outside gene matches: 5. The DNA of the CDR3 is TGTGCCAGCAGCCCACAGGGGTGGCAAGAGACCCAGTACTTC. Residues: CASSPQGWQETQYF.

A single count supports this clone. The chain employs TRBV11-2 and TRBJ2-7, with a possible D match to TRBD2 (7 bases). The V end was cut by 4 bases, the J end by 2 bases, with 21 bases between. Germline CDR1 reads SGHAT; CDR2 reads FQNNGV. This CDR3 is 17 amino acids long. The CDR3 reads CASSSMRGEGETYEQYF. The CDR3 DNA sequence: TGTGCCAGCAGCTCAATGAGGGGGGAGGGAGAGACCTACGAGCAGTACTTC.

The rearrangement links TRBV4-2 to TRBJ2-1, with D possibly TRBD1 on 5 matching bases. V was trimmed by 0 bases and J by 8 bases, leaving 8 bases between them. Germline CDR1 reads LGHNA; CDR2 reads YNFKEQ. The CDR3 is made up of 13 amino acids. DNA of the CDR3: TGTGCCAGCAGCCAAGAACAGGTCGATGAGCAGTTCTTC. Amino acids: CASSQEQVDEQFF.